This TCR beta chain was sequenced during a study of blood T cell repertoires in COVID-19. Participants reported their clinical history, and cohort assignment relied on those reports. Germline V gene sequence: CDR1 PRHDT, CDR2 FYEKMQ (reference sequence). V lost 3 bases to trimming and J lost 6 bases, with 15 bases between them. The CDR3 covers 14 residues. Some clones are missing from TCRdb's copy, which holds only in-frame ones; the method was immunoSEQ multiplex PCR. The table records over 150,000 clones, around 90% of them present only once. The TCR comes from a woman in her twenties or thirties who had recovered from COVID-19. The chain recombines TRBV13 with TRBJ2-7; possible D gene TRBD1, 5 bases. Input material: PBMCs or T cells enriched from blood (not recorded which). In DNA form, the CDR3 reads TGTGCCAGCAGCTTGCAGGGTGGTGGGGTCGAGCAGTACTTC. Its protein is CASSLQGGGVEQYF.